The rows below give T cell receptor beta chains drawn from one sample of a study of T cell responses to AZD1222 COVID-19 vaccine. Some clones are missing from TCRdb's copy, which holds only in-frame ones; the method was immunoSEQ multiplex PCR. The table lists fewer than 200,000 clones, approximately 90% of them singletons. The source material was peripheral blood, sampled 28 days after the second AZD1222 dose. The receptor set was obtained from an adult who received the AZD1222 COVID-19 vaccine. Both conserved end residues are part of each CDR3. Fields, in order: clone size, J gene, D gene, V gene, CDR3 length, CDR3 protein, CDR3 DNA. D genes are given only for firm matches. Size values are once, few and many counts, or a class for expanded clones, and some rows have none.

NA	TRBJ2-3	TRBD2	TRBV5-1	18	CASSSGTSLSRSTDTQYF	TGCGCCAGCAGCTCCGGGACTAGCCTCTCCCGGAGCACAGATACGCAGTATTTT
few	TRBJ2-7	NA	TRBV7-9	14	CASSLALSFHEQYF	TGTGCCAGCAGCTTAGCGCTGAGTTTCCACGAGCAGTACTTC
few	TRBJ1-6	NA	TRBV3-1/TRBV3-2	14	CASSQGQGNSPLHF	TGTGCCAGCAGCCAAGGCCAGGGGAATTCACCCCTCCACTTT
NA	TRBJ2-2	NA	TRBV2	14	CASKLSGATGELFF	TGTGCCAGCAAGTTGTCGGGGGCCACCGGGGAGCTGTTTTTT
NA	TRBJ1-4	NA	TRBV5-6	11	CASSVNEKLFF	TGTGCCAGCAGCGTTAATGAAAAACTGTTTTTT
NA	TRBJ1-2	TRBD1	TRBV5-1	15	CASSLGTGVNYGYTF	TGCGCCAGCAGCTTGGGTACAGGGGTGAACTATGGCTACACCTTC
NA	TRBJ2-7	TRBD1	TRBV6-5	14	CASSSDRGQNEQYF	TGTGCCAGCAGTTCGGACAGGGGGCAAAATGAGCAGTACTTC
NA	TRBJ2-7	TRBD1	TRBV27	13	CASSLTQGNEQYF	TGTGCCAGCAGTTTAACACAGGGGAACGAGCAGTACTTC
NA	TRBJ1-1	NA	TRBV5-5	14	CASSDQLTETEAFF	TGTGCCAGCAGCGACCAGCTGACCGAGACTGAAGCTTTCTTT
NA	TRBJ1-1	NA	TRBV7-9	15	CASSVSGTENTEAFF	TGTGCCAGCAGCGTATCCGGGACGGAGAACACTGAAGCTTTCTTT
NA	TRBJ2-1	TRBD1	TRBV5-4	15	CASSSDRGGYNEQFF	TGTGCCAGCAGCTCCGACAGGGGGGGTTACAATGAGCAGTTCTTC